Shown below are 20 T cell receptor beta chains from a single sample sequenced in a study of identical twins. MiXCR, run by TCRdb on the 5' RACE reads, gives a single entry per CDR3 protein. This sample carries nearly 200,000 distinct CDR3 sequences, more than 15% of them seen once, and the ten largest clones take 35% to 45%. The data also belong to a second study, concerning T cells expressing NK-cell markers.

Sequencing input: CD8+ T cells sorted from blood. These TCRs come from a woman aged 18-29 years in good health.

Here the CDR3 reads CASSLHSGGAADTQYF. The DNA for the CDR3 is TGTGCCAGCAGTCTACATAGCGGGGGGGCCGCAGATACGCAGTATTTT. The chain combines TRBV6-5 with TRBJ2-3; 11 positions match TRBD2. Germline V gene lookup returns CDR1 MNHEY and CDR2 SVGAGI. This CDR3 has 16 residues. J gave up 4 bases and V 5 bases, and 8 bases lay outside the gene matches.

The genes are TRBV20-1 and TRBJ2-7; 8 nucleotides line up with TRBD2. The length of the CDR3 is 14 residues. V was pared by 6 bases and J by 7 bases, with 14 bases of the junction left unmatched. Germline V lookup: CDR1 DFQATT, CDR2 SNEGSKA (reference sequence). The CDR3 DNA sequence: TGCAGTGCCGCCCATGAGCGGGAGACGGGAGAGCAGTACTTC. Its protein is CSAAHERETGEQYF.

Many counts were recorded for this clonotype. This chain joins TRBV25-1 and TRBJ1-1, with a possible D match to TRBD1 (5 bases). This CDR3 region has 13 residues. V lost 5 bases, J lost 3 bases, and 10 bases lay in between. Germline V gene sequence: CDR1 MGHDK, CDR2 SYGVNS. CDR3 sequence reads: CASSRGGYTEAFF. CDR3 coding DNA: TGTGCCAGCAGTCGGGGCGGTTACACTGAAGCTTTCTTT.

This chain links TRBV12-3 or TRBV12-4 with TRBJ2-1; either TRBD1 or TRBD2 may supply D (6 bases each). V was clipped by 6 bases and J by 9 bases, with 18 bases between them. The CDR3 is 14 residues long. The CDR3 is CASRTGPKGGEQFF. The CDR3, as DNA: TGTGCCAGCAGGACGGGGCCTAAGGGGGGTGAGCAGTTCTTC.

This clonotype was detected a few times. The chain employs TRBV5-6 and TRBJ2-1; D may be TRBD1 (6 bases). The length of the CDR3 is 13 residues. Per the germline V gene, CDR1 is SGHDT and CDR2 is YYEEEE. V was clipped by 2 bases and J by 6 bases, with 9 bases between them. CDR3 nucleotides: TGTGCCAGCAGCTTCGGACAGCCCAATGAGCAGTTCTTC. Its protein is CASSFGQPNEQFF. Full variable domain (missing parts from reference TRBV5-6 and TRBJ2-1): DAGVTQSPTHLIKTRGQQVTLRCSPKSGHDTVSWYQQALGQGPQFIFQYYEEEERQRGNFPDRFSGHQFPNYSSELNVNALLLGDSALYLCASSFGQPNEQFFGPGTRLTVL.

V is TRBV5-1 and J is TRBJ2-6, with D possibly TRBD1 on 6 matching bases. Germline CDR1 is SGHRS and CDR2 is YFSETQ. The germline V and J ends were trimmed by 4 bases and 5 bases, with 19 bases remaining between them. This CDR3 contains 17 residues. CDR3 amino acids: CASSGTGLYPWANVLTF. The CDR3 coding sequence is TGCGCCAGCAGCGGAACAGGGTTGTACCCCTGGGCCAACGTCCTGACTTTC.

This clonotype came up a few times. The rearrangement links TRBV6-2 or TRBV6-3 to TRBJ1-1; tentative D call: TRBD1 (5 bases). The CDR3 is 15 amino acids. V was clipped by 5 bases and J by 1 base, with 14 bases between them. In germline, CDR1 is MNHEY, CDR2 SVGEGT. The CDR3 DNA sequence: TGTGCCAGCAGTGCCGGGACCCGGGGGAACACTGAAGCTTTCTTT. Protein: CASSAGTRGNTEAFF.

This clonotype came up a few times. The chain's CDR3 is CASSPGTVLYEQYF. DNA of the CDR3: TGTGCCAGCAGCCCCGGGACGGTACTATACGAGCAGTACTTC. The chain recombines TRBV6-1 with TRBJ2-7; D tentatively fits TRBD1 or TRBD2 (5 bases each). Trimming took 6 bases from V and 4 from J, leaving 16 bases between them. The CDR3 spans 14 residues. Per germline, CDR1 MNHNS and CDR2 SASEGT.

The chain is built from TRBV6-1 and TRBJ2-4, with 12 bases matching TRBD1. J lost 1 base, V lost 7 bases, and 5 bases had no gene match. CDR1 MNHNS and CDR2 SASEGT come from the germline V gene. CDR3 length: 16 amino acids. Here the CDR3 DNA reads TGTGCCAGCACTGGGACAGGGGGCGCTGCCAAAAACATTCAGTACTTC. Translated, it gives CASTGTGGAAKNIQYF.

This clonotype was counted at least ten times. The chain carries TRBV12-3 or TRBV12-4 and TRBJ2-5; D is unclear. The CDR3 consists of 13 residues. V was clipped by 5 bases and J by 2 bases, with 9 bases between them. This chain's CDR3 is CASSQAEQETQYF. CDR3 sequence (DNA): TGTGCCAGCAGTCAGGCAGAACAAGAGACCCAGTACTTC.

In this sample, this clonotype turned up many times. J is TRBJ2-2 and V is TRBV5-1, with 7 bases lining up with TRBD1. Germline CDR1 and CDR2: SGHRS and YFSETQ. The J segment lost 2 bases and the V segment lost 6 bases, leaving 7 bases of the junction unmatched. The length of the CDR3 is 15 residues. CDR3 in amino acids: CASTSTGINTGELFF. The CDR3 bases are TGCGCCAGCACCTCGACAGGGATAAACACCGGGGAGCTGTTTTTT.

This clonotype has just a few counts. DNA of the CDR3: TGTGCCAGTGACTGGACAGGCCAAGGGAATGGCTACACCTTC. Amino acids: CASDWTGQGNGYTF. This sequence joins TRBV19 and TRBJ1-2; TRBD1 agrees at 7 bases. The V gene end was trimmed by 8 bases and the J gene end by 6 bases; junction bases not matched to a gene: 12. The CDR3 length is 14 residues. Germline V gene sequence: CDR1 LNHDA, CDR2 SQIVND (reference sequence).

This clonotype came up many times. Relative to the germline gene, one junction end is altered; a read error may explain this. J is TRBJ2-7 and V is TRBV5-1; TRBD2 aligns across 11 bases. The length of the CDR3 is 15 residues. Germline CDR1 and CDR2: SGHRS and YFSETQ. This CDR3 is CASSLTSGISNEQYF. CDR3 bases: TGCGCCAGCAGCCTGACTAGCGGGATCTCCAACGAGCAGTACTTC.

V gene TRBV11-2 combines with J gene TRBJ2-1; D unresolved. This CDR3 comprises 16 residues. V dropped 0 bases and J dropped 8 bases, with 17 bases sitting between them. CDR1 is SGHAT, CDR2 FQNNGV, per germline. This CDR3 is CASSLESTTRTDEQFF. CDR3 sequence (DNA): TGTGCCAGCAGCTTAGAAAGCACGACGCGCACCGATGAGCAGTTCTTC. Full variable domain (remainder filled in from reference TRBV11-2 and TRBJ2-1): EAGVAQSPRYKIIEKRQSVAFWCNPISGHATLYWYQQILGQGPKLLIQFQNNGVVDDSQLPKDRFSAERLKGVDSTLKIQPAKLEDSAVYLCASSLESTTRTDEQFFGPGTRLTVL.

The genes are TRBV7-6 and TRBJ1-1; D is undetermined. Trimming removed 5 bases at V and 4 bases at J, with 11 bases between. Germline V CDR1 and CDR2: SGHVS, FNYEAQ. The CDR3 is 13 residues long. CDR3 region: CASSRASGTEAFF. DNA for the CDR3: TGTGCCAGCAGCAGGGCGTCGGGCACTGAAGCTTTCTTT.

This clonotype was found a few times. The chain has TRBV9 and TRBJ2-4; the D is unclear. CDR1 and CDR2 (germline): SGDLS, YYNGEE. V gave up 0 bases and J gave up 10 bases, with 8 bases separating them. There are 12 residues in the CDR3. The chain's CDR3 is CASSVGTGIQYF. The CDR3 DNA reads TGTGCCAGCAGCGTAGGGACCGGAATTCAGTACTTC.

The V call is TRBV12-5, the J call TRBJ1-6; no reliable D call. Trimming took 7 bases from V and 5 from J, leaving 3 bases between them. Germline V gene data show CDR1 as LGHNT and CDR2 as FRNRAP. The CDR3 runs to 11 residues. CDR3 sequence: CASADNSPLHF. CDR3 nucleotides: TGTGCTAGTGCTGATAATTCACCCCTCCACTTT.

This clonotype occurred many times. The junction and the germline gene differ at one end; a read error may be behind it. V is TRBV9 and J is TRBJ1-2, with 8 bases aligning to TRBD1. From germline, CDR1 is SGDLS and CDR2 YYNGEE. This CDR3 contains 14 residues. CDR3 protein: CASSGQGIYYGYTF. For the CDR3, the DNA is TGTGCCAGCAGCGGACAGGGGATATACTACGGCTACACCTTC.

J is TRBJ1-2 and V is TRBV20-1, with 7 bases aligning to TRBD1. Germline loops: CDR1 DFQATT, CDR2 SNEGSKA (reference sequence). This CDR3 is built from 12 residues. The CDR3 loop is CTCLQGRDGYTF. The DNA for the CDR3 is TGCACCTGCCTACAGGGGAGGGATGGCTACACCTTC.

This clonotype has just a few counts. This chain uses TRBV20-1 with TRBJ2-7; D possibly corresponds to TRBD1 (6 bases). CDR3 length: 13 amino acids. From germline, CDR1 is DFQATT and CDR2 SNEGSKA (reference sequence). V dropped 6 bases and J dropped 7 bases, with 19 bases sitting between them. For the CDR3, the DNA is TGCAGTGCGATTCGGCCAGGGGTGAGAGAGCAGTACTTC. Its protein is CSAIRPGVREQYF.